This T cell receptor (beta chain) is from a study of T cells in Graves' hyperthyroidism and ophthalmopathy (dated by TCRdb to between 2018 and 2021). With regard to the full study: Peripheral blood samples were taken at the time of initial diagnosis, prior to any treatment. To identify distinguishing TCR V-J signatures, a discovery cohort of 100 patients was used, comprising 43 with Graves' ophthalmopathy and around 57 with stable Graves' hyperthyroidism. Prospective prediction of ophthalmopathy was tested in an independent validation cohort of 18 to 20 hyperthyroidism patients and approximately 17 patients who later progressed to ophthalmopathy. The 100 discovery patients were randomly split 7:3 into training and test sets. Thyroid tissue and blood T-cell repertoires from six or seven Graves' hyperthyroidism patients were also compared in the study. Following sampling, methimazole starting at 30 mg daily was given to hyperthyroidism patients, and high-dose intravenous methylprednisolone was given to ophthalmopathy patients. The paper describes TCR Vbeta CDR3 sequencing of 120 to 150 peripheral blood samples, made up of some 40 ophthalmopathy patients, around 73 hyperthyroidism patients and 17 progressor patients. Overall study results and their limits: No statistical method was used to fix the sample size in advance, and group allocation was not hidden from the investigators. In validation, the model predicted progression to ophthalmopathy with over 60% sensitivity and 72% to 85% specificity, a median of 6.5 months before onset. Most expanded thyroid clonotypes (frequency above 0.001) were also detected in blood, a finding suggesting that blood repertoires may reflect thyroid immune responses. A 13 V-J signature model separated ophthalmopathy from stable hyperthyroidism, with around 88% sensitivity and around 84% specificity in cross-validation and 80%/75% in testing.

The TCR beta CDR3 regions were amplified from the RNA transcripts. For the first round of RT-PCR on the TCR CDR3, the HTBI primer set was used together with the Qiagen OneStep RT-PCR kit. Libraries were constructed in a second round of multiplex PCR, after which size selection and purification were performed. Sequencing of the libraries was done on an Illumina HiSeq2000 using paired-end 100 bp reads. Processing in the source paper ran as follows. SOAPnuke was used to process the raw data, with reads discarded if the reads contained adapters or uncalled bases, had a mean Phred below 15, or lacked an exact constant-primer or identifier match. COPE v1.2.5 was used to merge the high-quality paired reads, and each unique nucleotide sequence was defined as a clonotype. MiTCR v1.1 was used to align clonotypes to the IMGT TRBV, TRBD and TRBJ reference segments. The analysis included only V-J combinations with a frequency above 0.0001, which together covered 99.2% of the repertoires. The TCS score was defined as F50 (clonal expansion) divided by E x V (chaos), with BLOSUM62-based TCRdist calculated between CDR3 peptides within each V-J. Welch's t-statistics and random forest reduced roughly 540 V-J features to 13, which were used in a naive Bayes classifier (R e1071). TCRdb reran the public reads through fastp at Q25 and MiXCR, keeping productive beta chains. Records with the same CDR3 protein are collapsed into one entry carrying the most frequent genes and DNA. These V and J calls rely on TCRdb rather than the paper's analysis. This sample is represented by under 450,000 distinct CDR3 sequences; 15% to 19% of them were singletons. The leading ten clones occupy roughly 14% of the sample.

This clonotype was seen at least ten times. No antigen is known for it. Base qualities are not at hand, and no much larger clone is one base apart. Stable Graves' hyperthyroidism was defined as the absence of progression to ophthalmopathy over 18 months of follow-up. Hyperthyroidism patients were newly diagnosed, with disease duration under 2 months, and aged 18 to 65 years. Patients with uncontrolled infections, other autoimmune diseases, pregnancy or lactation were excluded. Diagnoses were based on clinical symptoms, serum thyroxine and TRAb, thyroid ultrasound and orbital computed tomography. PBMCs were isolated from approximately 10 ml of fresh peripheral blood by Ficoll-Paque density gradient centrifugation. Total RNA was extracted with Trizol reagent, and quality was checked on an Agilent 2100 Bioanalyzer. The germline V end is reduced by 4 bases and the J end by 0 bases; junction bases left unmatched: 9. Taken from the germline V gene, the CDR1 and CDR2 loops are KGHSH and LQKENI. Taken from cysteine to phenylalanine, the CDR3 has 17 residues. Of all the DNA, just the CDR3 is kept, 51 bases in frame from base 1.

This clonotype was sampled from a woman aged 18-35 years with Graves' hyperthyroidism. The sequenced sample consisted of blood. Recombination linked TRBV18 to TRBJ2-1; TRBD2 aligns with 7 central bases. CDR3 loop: CASSLSGLGVSYNEQFF. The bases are TGTGCCAGCTCACTTTCTGGACTAGGGGTCTCCTACAATGAGCAGTTCTTC.